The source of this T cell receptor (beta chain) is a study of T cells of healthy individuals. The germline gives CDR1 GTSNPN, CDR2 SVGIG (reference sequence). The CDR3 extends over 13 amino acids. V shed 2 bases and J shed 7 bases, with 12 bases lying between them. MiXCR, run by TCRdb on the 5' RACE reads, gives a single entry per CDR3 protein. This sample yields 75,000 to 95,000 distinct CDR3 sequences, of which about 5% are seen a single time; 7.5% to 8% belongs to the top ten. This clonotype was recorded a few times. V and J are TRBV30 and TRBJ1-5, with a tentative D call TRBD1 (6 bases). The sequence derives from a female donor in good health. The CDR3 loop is CAWSIRGGQPQHF. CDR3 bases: TGTGCCTGGAGTATCAGGGGTGGACAGCCCCAGCATTTT.